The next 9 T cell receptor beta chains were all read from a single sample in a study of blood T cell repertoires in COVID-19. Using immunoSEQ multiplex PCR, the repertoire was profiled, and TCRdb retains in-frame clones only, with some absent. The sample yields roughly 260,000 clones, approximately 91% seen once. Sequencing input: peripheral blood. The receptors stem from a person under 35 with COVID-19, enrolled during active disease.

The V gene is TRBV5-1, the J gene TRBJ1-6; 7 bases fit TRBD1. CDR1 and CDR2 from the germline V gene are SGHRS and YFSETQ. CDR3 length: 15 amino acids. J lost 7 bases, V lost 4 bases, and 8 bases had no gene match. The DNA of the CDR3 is TGCGCCAGCAGCGGAACGACAGGGACGAATTCACCCCTCCACTTT. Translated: CASSGTTGTNSPLHF.

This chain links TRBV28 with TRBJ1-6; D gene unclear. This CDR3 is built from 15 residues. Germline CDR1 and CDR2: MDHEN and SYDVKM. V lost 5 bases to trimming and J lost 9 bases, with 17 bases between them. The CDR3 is CASSLTAGSTSPLHF. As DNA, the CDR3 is TGTGCCAGCAGTCTGACCGCCGGGAGTACTTCACCCCTCCACTTT. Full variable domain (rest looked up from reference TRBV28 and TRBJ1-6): DVKVTQSSRYLVKRTGEKVFLECVQDMDHENMFWYRQDPGLGLRLIYFSYDVKMKEKGDIPEGYSVSREKKERFSLILESASTNQTSMYLCASSLTAGSTSPLHFGNGTRLTVT.

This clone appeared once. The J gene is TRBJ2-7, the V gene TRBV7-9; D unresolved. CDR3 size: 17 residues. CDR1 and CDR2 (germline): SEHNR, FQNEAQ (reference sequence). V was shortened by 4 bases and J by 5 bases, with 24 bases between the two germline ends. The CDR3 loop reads CASSSPPGPQLKDEQYF. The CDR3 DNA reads TGTGCCAGCAGCTCACCCCCAGGCCCCCAACTTAAGGACGAGCAGTACTTC.

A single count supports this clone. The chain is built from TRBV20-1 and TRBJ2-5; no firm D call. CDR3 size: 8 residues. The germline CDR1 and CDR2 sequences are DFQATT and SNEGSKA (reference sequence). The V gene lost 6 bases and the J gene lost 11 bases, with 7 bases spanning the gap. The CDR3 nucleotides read TGCAGTGCAGCTCCGCAGTACTTC. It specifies CSAAPQYF.

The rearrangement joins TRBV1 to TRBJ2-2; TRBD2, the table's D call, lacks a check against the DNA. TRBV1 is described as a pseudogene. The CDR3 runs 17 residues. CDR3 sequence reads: CTSSQAEREGQGGELFF. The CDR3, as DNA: TGCACCAGCAGCCAAGCTGAGCGGGAGGGCCAAGGCGGGGAGCTGTTTTTT.

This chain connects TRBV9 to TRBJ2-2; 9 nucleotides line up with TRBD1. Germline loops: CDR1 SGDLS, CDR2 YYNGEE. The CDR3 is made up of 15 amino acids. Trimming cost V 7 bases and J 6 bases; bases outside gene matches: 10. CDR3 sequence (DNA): TGTGCCAGCGGGCGGGGACAGGGAACCCCCGGGGAGCTGTTTTTT. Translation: CASGRGQGTPGELFF.

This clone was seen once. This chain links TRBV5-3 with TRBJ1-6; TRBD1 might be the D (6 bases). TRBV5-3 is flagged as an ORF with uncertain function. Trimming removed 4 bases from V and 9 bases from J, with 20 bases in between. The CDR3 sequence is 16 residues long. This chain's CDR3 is CARSVENRDRSSPLHF. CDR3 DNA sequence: TGTGCCAGAAGCGTCGAAAACAGGGATAGGAGTTCACCCCTCCACTTT.

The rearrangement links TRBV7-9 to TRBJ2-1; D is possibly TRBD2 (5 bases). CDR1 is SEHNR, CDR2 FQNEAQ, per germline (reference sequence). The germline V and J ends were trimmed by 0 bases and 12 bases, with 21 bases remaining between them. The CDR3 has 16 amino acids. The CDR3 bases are TGTGCCAGCAGCTTAGCATCAGCGGAGCCCCCCCATGGGCAGTTCTTC. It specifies CASSLASAEPPHGQFF.

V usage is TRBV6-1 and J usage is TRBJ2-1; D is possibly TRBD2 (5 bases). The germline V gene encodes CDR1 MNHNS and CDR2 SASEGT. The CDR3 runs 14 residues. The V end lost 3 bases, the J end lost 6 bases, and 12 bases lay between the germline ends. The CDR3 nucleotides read TGTGCCAGCAGTGACAAAACTAGAAGCAATGAGCAGTTCTTC. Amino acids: CASSDKTRSNEQFF.